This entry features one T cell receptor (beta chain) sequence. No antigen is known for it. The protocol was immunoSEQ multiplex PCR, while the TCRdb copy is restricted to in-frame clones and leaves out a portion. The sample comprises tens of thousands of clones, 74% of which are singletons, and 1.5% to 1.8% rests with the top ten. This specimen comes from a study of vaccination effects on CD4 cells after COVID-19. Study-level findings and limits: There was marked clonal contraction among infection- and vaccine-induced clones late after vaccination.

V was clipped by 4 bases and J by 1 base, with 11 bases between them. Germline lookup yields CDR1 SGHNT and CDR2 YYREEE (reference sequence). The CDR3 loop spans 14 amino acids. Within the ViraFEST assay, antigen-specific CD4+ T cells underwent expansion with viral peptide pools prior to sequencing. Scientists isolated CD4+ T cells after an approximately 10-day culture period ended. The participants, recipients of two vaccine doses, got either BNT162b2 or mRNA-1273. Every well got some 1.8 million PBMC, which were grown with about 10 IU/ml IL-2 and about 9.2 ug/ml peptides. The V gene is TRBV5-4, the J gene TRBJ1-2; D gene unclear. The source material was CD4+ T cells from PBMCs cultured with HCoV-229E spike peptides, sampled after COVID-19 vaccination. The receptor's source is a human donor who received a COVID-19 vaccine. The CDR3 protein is CASSRGANNYGYTF. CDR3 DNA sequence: TGTGCCAGCAGCCGCGGCGCTAATAACTATGGCTACACCTTC.